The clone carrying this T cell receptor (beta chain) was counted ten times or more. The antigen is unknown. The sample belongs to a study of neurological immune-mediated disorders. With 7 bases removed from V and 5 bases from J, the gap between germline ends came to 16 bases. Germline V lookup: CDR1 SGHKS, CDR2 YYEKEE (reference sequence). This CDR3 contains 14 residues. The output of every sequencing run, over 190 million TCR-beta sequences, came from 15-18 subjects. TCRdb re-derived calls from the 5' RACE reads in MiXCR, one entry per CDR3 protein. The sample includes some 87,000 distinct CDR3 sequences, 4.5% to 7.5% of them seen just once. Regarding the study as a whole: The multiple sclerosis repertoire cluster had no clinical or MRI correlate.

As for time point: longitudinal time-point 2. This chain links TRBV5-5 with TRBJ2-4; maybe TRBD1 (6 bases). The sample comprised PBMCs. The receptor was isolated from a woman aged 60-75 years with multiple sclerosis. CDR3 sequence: CASRSGVFENIQYF. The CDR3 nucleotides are TGTGCCAGCCGTTCAGGGGTCTTCGAAAACATTCAGTACTTC.